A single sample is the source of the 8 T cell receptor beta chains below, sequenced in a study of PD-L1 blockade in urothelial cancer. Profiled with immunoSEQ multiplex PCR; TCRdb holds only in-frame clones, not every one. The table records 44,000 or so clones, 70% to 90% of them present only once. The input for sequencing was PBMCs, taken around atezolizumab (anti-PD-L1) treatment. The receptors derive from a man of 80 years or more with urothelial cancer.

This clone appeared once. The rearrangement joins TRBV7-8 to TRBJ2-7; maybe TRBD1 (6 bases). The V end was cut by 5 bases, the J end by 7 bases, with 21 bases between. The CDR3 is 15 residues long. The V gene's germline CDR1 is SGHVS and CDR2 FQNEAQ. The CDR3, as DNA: TGTGCCAGCAGCATGACAGGTACCTCTACGATGGAGCAGTACTTC. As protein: CASSMTGTSTMEQYF.

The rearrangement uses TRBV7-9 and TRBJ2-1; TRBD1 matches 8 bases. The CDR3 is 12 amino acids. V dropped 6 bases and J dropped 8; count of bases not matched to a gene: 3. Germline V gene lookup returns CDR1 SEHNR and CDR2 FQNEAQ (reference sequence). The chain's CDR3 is CASRMTGDEQFF. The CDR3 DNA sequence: TGTGCCAGCAGGATGACAGGGGATGAGCAGTTCTTC.

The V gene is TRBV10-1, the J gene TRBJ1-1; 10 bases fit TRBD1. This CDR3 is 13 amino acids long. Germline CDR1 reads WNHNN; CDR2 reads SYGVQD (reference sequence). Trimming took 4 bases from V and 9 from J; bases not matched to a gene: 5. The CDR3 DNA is TGCGCCAGCAGTGGGGGGACAGGGGATAAAGCTTTCTTT. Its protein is CASSGGTGDKAFF.

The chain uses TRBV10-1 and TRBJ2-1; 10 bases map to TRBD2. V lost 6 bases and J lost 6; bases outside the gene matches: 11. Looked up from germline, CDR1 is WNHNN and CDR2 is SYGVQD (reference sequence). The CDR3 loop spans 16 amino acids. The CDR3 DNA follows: TGCGCCAGCAGCCCCCATACTAGCGGGAAGCTCAATGAGCAGTTCTTC. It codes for CASSPHTSGKLNEQFF.

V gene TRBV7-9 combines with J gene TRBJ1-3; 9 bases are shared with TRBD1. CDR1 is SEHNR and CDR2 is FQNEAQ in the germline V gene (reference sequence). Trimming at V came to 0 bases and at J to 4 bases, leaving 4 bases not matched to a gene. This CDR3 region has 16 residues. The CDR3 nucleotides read TGTGCCAGCAGCTTAGCAGGGACAGGGTCCGGAAACACCATATATTTT. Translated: CASSLAGTGSGNTIYF.

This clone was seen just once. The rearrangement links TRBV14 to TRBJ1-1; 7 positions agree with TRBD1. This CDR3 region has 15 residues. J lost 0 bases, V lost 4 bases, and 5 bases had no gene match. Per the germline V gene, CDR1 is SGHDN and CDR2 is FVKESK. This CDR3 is CASSRQGLMNTEAFF. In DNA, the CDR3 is TGTGCCAGCAGCCGACAGGGATTAATGAACACTGAAGCTTTCTTT.

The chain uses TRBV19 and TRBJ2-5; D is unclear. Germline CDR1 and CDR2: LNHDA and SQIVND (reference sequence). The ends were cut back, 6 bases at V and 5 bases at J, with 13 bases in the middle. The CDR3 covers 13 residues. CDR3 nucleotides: TGTGCCAGTAGCCCGAGGATCGGCGAGACCCAGTACTTC. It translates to CASSPRIGETQYF.

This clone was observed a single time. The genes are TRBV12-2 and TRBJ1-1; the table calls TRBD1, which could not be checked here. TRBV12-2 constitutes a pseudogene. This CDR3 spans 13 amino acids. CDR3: CASRRKPDRAAFF. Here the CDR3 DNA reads TGTGCAAGTCGTCGTAAGCCGGACAGGGCGGCTTTCTTT.